This T cell receptor beta chain is from a study of regulatory T cells in long-lasting Graves disease. Both iRepertoire HTBI primers and Arm-PCR of CDR3 regions were used to build the TCR beta libraries. TCRdb reprocessed the multiplex PCR reads with MiXCR, giving one entry per CDR3 protein. The sample lists about 320,000 distinct CDR3 sequences, 18% occurring once. There are many counts of this clonotype. The CDR3 is made up of 14 amino acids. Germline V CDR1 and CDR2: SGHAT, FQDESV (reference sequence). Trimming took 5 bases from V and 5 from J; bases not matched to a gene: 6. Time point denoted: newly diagnosed GD, antithyroid drugs for less than 3 months. Scientists built the TCR library using RNA that was extracted from PBMCs. Peripheral blood, around 9.4 milliliters of it, was drawn into EDTA tubes.

The sample in question was peripheral blood mononuclear cells (PBMCs), obtained at new diagnosis, from a patient treated with antithyroid drugs. The clonotype originates from a female donor with Graves disease. The rearrangement joins TRBV11-1 to TRBJ2-7; 10 bases line up with TRBD1. CDR3 protein: CASSRQGAGDEQYF. Here the CDR3 DNA reads TGTGCCAGCAGCAGACAGGGGGCTGGGGACGAGCAGTACTTC.